Shown below are 28 T cell receptor beta chains from a single sample sequenced in a study of blood T cell repertoires in COVID-19. TCRdb's copy holds only in-frame clones and misses some; the assay was immunoSEQ multiplex PCR. The data contain 200,000 to 250,000 clones, more than 80% of them seen just once; the ten biggest clones take up 1.8%. Sample: PBMCs or T cells enriched from blood (not recorded which). The receptor source for this set is a man in his fifties or sixties who had recovered from COVID-19.

This clone has just a few counts. The chain joins TRBV19 to TRBJ2-6, with D possibly matching TRBD1 (6 bases). With 5 bases removed from V and 5 bases from J, the gap between germline ends came to 13 bases. The CDR3 is 15 residues long. Per the germline V gene, CDR1 is LNHDA and CDR2 is SQIVND (reference sequence). As DNA, the CDR3 is TGTGCCAGTAGTGAGGACAGCGCCTGGGCCAACGTCCTGACTTTC. As protein: CASSEDSAWANVLTF.

V usage is TRBV19 and J usage is TRBJ2-3; D perhaps matches TRBD2 (5 bases). The CDR3 length is 15 residues. V was clipped by 3 bases and J by 6 bases, with 16 bases between them. CDR1 is LNHDA, CDR2 SQIVND, per germline (reference sequence). The CDR3 region is CASSIAPGSRDTQYF. DNA for the CDR3: TGTGCCAGTAGTATCGCTCCGGGGTCACGCGATACGCAGTATTTT. Combining the CDR3 with reference TRBV19 and TRBJ2-3 gives the whole variable domain DGGITQSPKYLFRKEGQNVTLSCEQNLNHDAMYWYRQDPGQGLRLIYYSQIVNDFQKGDIAEGYSVSREKKESFPLTVTSAQKNPTAFYLCASSIAPGSRDTQYFGPGTRLTVL.

The rearrangement joins TRBV11-3 to TRBJ2-1, with 11 bases aligning to TRBD2. After removal of 4 bases from V and 3 bases from J, the junction contained 8 bases not matched to a gene. Germline assignment: CDR1 SGHNT and CDR2 YENEEA. CDR3 length: 17 amino acids. The chain's CDR3 is CASSSPTGLAGYNEQFF. Written as DNA, the CDR3 is TGTGCCAGCAGCTCCCCGACCGGACTAGCGGGCTACAATGAGCAGTTCTTC. The variable domain in full, completed from reference TRBV11-3 and TRBJ2-1, reads EAGVVQSPRYKIIEKKQPVAFWCNPISGHNTLYWYLQNLGQGPELLIRYENEEAVDDSQLPKDRFSAERLKGVDSTLKIQPAELGDSAVYLCASSSPTGLAGYNEQFFGPGTRLTVL.

The chain joins TRBV28 to TRBJ1-2; 12 positions match TRBD1. CDR1 is MDHEN and CDR2 is SYDVKM in the germline V gene. The CDR3 has 15 residues. V lost 8 bases to trimming and J lost 7 bases; unmatched junction nucleotides: 11. The CDR3 region has the DNA TGTGCCAGCCAGATACCGGGACAGGGGGCGAGTGGCTACACCTTC. This codes for CASQIPGQGASGYTF.

The sample holds many counts of this clone. The chain recombines TRBV11-2 with TRBJ2-5; 9 bases agree with TRBD1. Trimming removed 3 bases from V and 5 bases from J; junction bases left unmatched: 10. The CDR3 has 16 residues. Germline CDR1 SGHAT, CDR2 FQNNGV. CDR3 region: CASSFYRGQDRETQYF. The CDR3, as DNA: TGTGCCAGCAGCTTCTACAGGGGGCAGGATAGGGAGACCCAGTACTTC.

The V call is TRBV10-3, the J call TRBJ2-3, with D uncertain. Germline V gives CDR1 ENHRY, CDR2 SYGVKD. There are 14 residues in the CDR3. Trimming shortened V by 2 bases and J by 4 bases, and 10 bases separated the two germline ends. The DNA of the CDR3 is TGTGCCATCAGTGAGCCGCTAAAGCCAGATACGCAGTATTTT. As protein: CAISEPLKPDTQYF.

This rearrangement joins TRBV2 to TRBJ2-1; no clear D gene. Germline CDR1 and CDR2: SNHLY and FYNNEI. V was trimmed by 4 bases and J by 5 bases, leaving 18 bases between them. This CDR3 has 16 amino acids. CDR3 sequence (DNA): TGTGCCAGCAGTGCCCAAAGTGCTCCACAAGACAATGAGCAGTTCTTC. Translation: CASSAQSAPQDNEQFF. Full variable domain (outside the CDR3, taken from reference TRBV2 and TRBJ2-1): EPEVTQTPSHQVTQMGQEVILRCVPISNHLYFYWYRQILGQKVEFLVSFYNNEISEKSEIFDDQFSVERPDGSNFTLKIRSTKLEDSAMYFCASSAQSAPQDNEQFFGPGTRLTVL.

This chain joins TRBV4-2 and TRBJ1-2; TRBD1 might be the D (5 bases). The V gene's germline CDR1 is LGHNA and CDR2 YNFKEQ. V lost 2 bases, J lost 8 bases, and 15 bases lay in between. The CDR3 is made up of 14 amino acids. The CDR3 spells CASSQSGSGFGYTF. The CDR3 bases are TGTGCCAGCAGCCAAAGTGGGTCAGGGTTCGGCTACACCTTC.

As concerns this clone: One end of the junction is discordant with germline, which a read error may explain. The gene calls are TRBV5-8 and TRBJ2-7, with TRBD1 matching over 10 bases. Germline-derived CDR1 and CDR2 are SGHTS and YDEGEE. The CDR3 extends over 15 amino acids. Here the CDR3 DNA reads TGTGCCAGCAGCTCGTCCGGCGGACAGGGGGTGGCCCAGTCCTTC. Translated: CASSSSGGQGVAQSF.

This chain joins TRBV5-6 and TRBJ1-6, with 9 nucleotides matching TRBD1. V lost 4 bases to trimming and J lost 8 bases; unmatched junction nucleotides: 7. Germline V gives CDR1 SGHDT, CDR2 YYEEEE. CDR3 size: 15 residues. The CDR3 DNA follows: TGTGCCAGCAGCCTACCGGGACAGGGCGATTCACCCCTCCACTTT. This encodes CASSLPGQGDSPLHF.

CDR3 in DNA: TGTGCCAGTAGTCAAACACGGCAGGCGGGAGCTAACTATGGCTACACCTTC. This encodes CASSQTRQAGANYGYTF. This chain links TRBV19 with TRBJ1-2; no definite D call. CDR1 is LNHDA and CDR2 is SQIVND in the germline V gene (reference sequence). V was clipped by 5 bases and J by 0 bases, with 19 bases between them. This CDR3 is 17 amino acids long.

V and J are TRBV6-1 and TRBJ1-2; 8 nucleotides align to TRBD1. J gave up 5 bases and V 3 bases, and 8 bases lay outside the gene matches. CDR1 MNHNS and CDR2 SASEGT come from the germline V gene. The CDR3 sequence is 15 residues long. The CDR3: CASSDRRQGTYGYTF. CDR3 nucleotides: TGTGCCAGCAGTGACCGGAGACAGGGGACATATGGCTACACCTTC.

The chain combines TRBV5-6 with TRBJ1-5; D is uncertain. In germline, CDR1 is SGHDT, CDR2 YYEEEE. CDR3 length: 17 residues. Trimming took off 1 base at V and 2 bases at J, with 16 bases between the two ends. The CDR3 spells CASSLTPGSDGNQPQHF. The DNA for the CDR3 is TGTGCCAGCAGCTTGACGCCGGGGTCGGACGGCAATCAGCCCCAGCATTTT.

J is TRBJ2-7 and V is TRBV6-5; 9 bases line up with TRBD1. Germline V lookup: CDR1 MNHEY, CDR2 SVGAGI. The CDR3 is 15 residues long. The V gene end was trimmed by 5 bases and the J gene end by 6 bases; junction bases not matched to a gene: 11. CDR3 sequence: CASSQPGQGVFEQYF. The CDR3 region has the DNA TGTGCCAGCAGTCAACCGGGACAGGGAGTCTTCGAGCAGTACTTC.

The rearrangement links TRBV5-8 to TRBJ1-2, with D possibly matching TRBD1 (6 bases). CDR1 and CDR2 (germline): SGHTS, YDEGEE. CDR3 length: 13 amino acids. The V gene lost 4 bases and the J gene lost 4 bases, with 11 bases spanning the gap. CDR3 protein: CASSVGQFYGYTF. For the CDR3, the DNA is TGTGCCAGCAGCGTCGGACAGTTCTATGGCTACACCTTC.

The rearrangement joins TRBV6-6 to TRBJ1-1; no reliable D call. Trimming shortened V by 4 bases and J by 2 bases, and 11 bases separated the two germline ends. The CDR3 contains 14 residues. From germline, CDR1 is MNHNY and CDR2 SVGAGI (reference sequence). CDR3 in DNA: TGTGCCAGCAGTTCCCCCACAGAAAACACTGAAGCTTTCTTT. This codes for CASSSPTENTEAFF.

This chain connects TRBV19 to TRBJ2-1, with D maybe TRBD1 (5 bases). The CDR3 has 14 residues. Per germline, CDR1 LNHDA and CDR2 SQIVND (reference sequence). V lost 0 bases, J lost 2 bases, and 5 bases lay in between. The CDR3 is CASSIDRAYNEQFF. CDR3 DNA sequence: TGTGCCAGTAGTATAGACAGGGCCTACAATGAGCAGTTCTTC.

This chain joins TRBV7-6 and TRBJ1-2; D possibly corresponds to TRBD1 (6 bases). Germline V gene lookup returns CDR1 SGHVS and CDR2 FNYEAQ. The CDR3 length is 15 residues. Trimming stripped 1 base from V and 4 bases from J, with 13 bases between. Written as DNA, the CDR3 is TGTGCCAGCAGCTTAGGTCGAACAGGGAGCTATGGCTACACCTTC. This translates into CASSLGRTGSYGYTF.

The gene calls are TRBV2 and TRBJ1-2; perhaps TRBD1 as D (5 bases). V dropped 1 base and J dropped 4 bases, with 13 bases sitting between them. The germline CDR1 and CDR2 sequences are SNHLY and FYNNEI. This CDR3 has 15 residues. The CDR3 region has the DNA TGTGCCAGCAGTGAAGGGAGGGGAGGGTTCTATGGCTACACCTTC. Translated, it gives CASSEGRGGFYGYTF.

This chain links TRBV27 with TRBJ1-1, with 9 bases fitting TRBD1. Germline values: CDR1 MNHEY, CDR2 SMNVEV (reference sequence). The junction had 2 bases not matched to a gene; V was cut back by 2 bases and J by 1 base. CDR3 length equals 15 residues. Here the CDR3 reads CASSLTGGWNTEAFF. The CDR3 region has the DNA TGTGCCAGCAGTTTAACAGGGGGCTGGAACACTGAAGCTTTCTTT.

The gene calls are TRBV6-2 or TRBV6-3 and TRBJ2-5; the match to TRBD2 covers 11 bases. With 5 bases clipped from V and 1 base from J, the junction kept 6 bases outside the gene matches. The CDR3 is 16 amino acids. Germline CDR1 and CDR2: MNHEY and SVGEGT. CDR3 sequence (DNA): TGTGCCAGCAGTCGAGGACTAGCGGGTATCCAAGAGACCCAGTACTTC. Its translation is CASSRGLAGIQETQYF.

The J gene is TRBJ2-5, the V gene TRBV10-3; 7 nucleotides match TRBD1. Germline V gene lookup returns CDR1 ENHRY and CDR2 SYGVKD. The CDR3 has 12 residues. V lost 11 bases and J lost 3; bases outside the gene matches: 6. CDR3 protein: CAVSDRKETQYF. CDR3 nucleotides: TGTGCCGTCTCGGACAGGAAAGAGACCCAGTACTTC.

The table lists this clone with a count of one. V is TRBV7-9 and J is TRBJ1-6; possibly TRBD1 for D (6 bases). Trimming stripped 11 bases from V and 8 bases from J, with 19 bases between. Germline CDR1 reads SEHNR; CDR2 reads FQNEAQ (reference sequence). This CDR3 contains 14 residues. CDR3 sequence (DNA): TGTGCCGGACATTCAGGGGACTACGATTCACCCCTCCACTTT. It is translated as CAGHSGDYDSPLHF.

The chain combines TRBV7-2 with TRBJ1-1; D uncertain. The CDR3 spans 13 residues. Germline V gene data show CDR1 as SGHTA and CDR2 as FQGNSA. V was pared by 1 base and J by 4 bases, with 7 bases between. CDR3 sequence reads: CASSLESGTEAFF. CDR3 DNA sequence: TGTGCCAGCAGCTTAGAATCGGGCACTGAAGCTTTCTTT. The variable domain in full, completed from reference TRBV7-2 and TRBJ1-1, reads GAGVSQSPSNKVTEKGKDVELRCDPISGHTALYWYRQSLGQGLEFLIYFQGNSAPDKSGLPSDRFSAERTGGSVSTLTIQRTQQEDSAVYLCASSLESGTEAFFGQGTRLTVV.

This chain joins TRBV28 and TRBJ2-7; 7 bases fit TRBD1. Per germline, CDR1 MDHEN and CDR2 SYDVKM. This CDR3 has 12 amino acids. V was clipped by 7 bases and J by 3 bases; unmatched bases: 3. CDR3 amino acids: CASIGTDYEQYF. The DNA of the CDR3 is TGTGCCAGCATAGGGACAGACTACGAGCAGTACTTC.

About this clone itself: The sample contains more than one DNA sequence encoding this CDR3. The V call is TRBV3-1 (or the pseudogene TRBV3-2), the J call TRBJ1-1; 9 positions match TRBD1. The CDR3 has 14 residues. V was pared by 0 bases and J by 5 bases, with 1 base of the junction left unmatched. Germline V lookup: CDR1 LGHDT, CDR2 YNNKEL (reference sequence). In DNA form, the CDR3 reads TGTGCCAGCAGCCAAGAGGACAGGGGAACTGAAGCTTTCTTT. As protein: CASSQEDRGTEAFF.

The rearrangement joins TRBV6-5 to TRBJ1-1; D may be TRBD1 (6 bases). V lost 7 bases and J 5 bases, leaving 14 bases between the germline ends. The CDR3 spans 13 residues. CDR1 and CDR2 (germline): MNHEY, SVGAGI. The CDR3 DNA sequence: TGTGCCAGCACAGTCAGGGGTGGGACTGAAGCTTTCTTT. Translating it yields CASTVRGGTEAFF.

The chain couples TRBV28 to TRBJ1-2; D is undetermined. Germline CDR1 reads MDHEN; CDR2 reads SYDVKM. V was pared by 5 bases and J by 7 bases, with 20 bases between. This CDR3 spans 15 amino acids. As DNA, the CDR3 is TGTGCCAGCAGTAAAGGGTCAACCGGGGAGGGTGGCTACACCTTC. It encodes CASSKGSTGEGGYTF.